This is a list of T cell receptor beta chains from one sample in a study of blood T cell repertoires in COVID-19. Sequenced by immunoSEQ multiplex PCR; TCRdb stores in-frame clones only, minus some. Of approximately 94,000 clones in the sample, approximately 86% were seen once. Material for sequencing was peripheral blood. These receptors all come from a woman in her seventies with acute or convalescent COVID-19. Both conserved end residues are part of each CDR3. Each record gives: CDR3 length, clone size, V gene, D gene, J gene, CDR3 DNA, CDR3 protein. The D gene is left open where the match is weak. Some rows mark clone size as missing; the rest say once, few, many or name a class of expanded clone.

length: 14; size: .; V: TRBV12-5; D: .; J: TRBJ2-1; DNA: TGTGCTAGTGGTTTGTACCCAGTTTACAATGAGCAGTTCTTC; CDR3: CASGLYPVYNEQFF
length: 19; size: .; V: TRBV30; D: .; J: TRBJ2-7; DNA: TGTGCCTGGAGTGTTGGGGACAGGGTTTCTAGCGGGGCAAACTACGAGCAGTACTTC; CDR3: CAWSVGDRVSSGANYEQYF
length: 14; size: .; V: TRBV4-1; D: .; J: TRBJ1-1; DNA: TGCGCCAGCAGCCAAGGAGTGAGGGAAACTGAAGCTTTCTTT; CDR3: CASSQGVRETEAFF
length: 15; size: .; V: TRBV28; D: TRBD2; J: TRBJ2-3; DNA: TGTGCCAGCAATCCTAGCGGGAGGAGAACAGATACGCAGTATTTT; CDR3: CASNPSGRRTDTQYF
length: 13; size: .; V: TRBV7-3; D: TRBD1; J: TRBJ2-7; DNA: TGTGCCAGCAGCTTAGGGACAGGGCGCGAGCAGTACTTC; CDR3: CASSLGTGREQYF
length: 11; size: .; V: TRBV6-5; D: .; J: TRBJ1-2; DNA: TGTGCCAGCAGGCCGGGAGGTGGCTACACCTTC; CDR3: CASRPGGGYTF
length: 17; size: .; V: TRBV28; D: TRBD2; J: TRBJ2-7; DNA: TGTGCCAGCAGAAACGTCGGGACTAGCGACCGCTCCTACGAGCAGTACTTC; CDR3: CASRNVGTSDRSYEQYF
length: 14; size: .; V: TRBV19; D: .; J: TRBJ1-3; DNA: TGTGCCAGCACGAAACAGGGATCTGGAAACACCATATATTTT; CDR3: CASTKQGSGNTIYF
length: 15; size: .; V: TRBV19; D: .; J: TRBJ1-2; DNA: TGTGCCAGTAGTATGTCAGGGATAGGGGACTATGGCTACACCTTC; CDR3: CASSMSGIGDYGYTF
length: 14; size: .; V: TRBV5-5; D: TRBD1; J: TRBJ1-5; DNA: TGTGCCAGCAGCTCGACGACAGGGGGAACGCCCCAGCATTTT; CDR3: CASSSTTGGTPQHF
length: 16; size: .; V: TRBV18; D: TRBD1; J: TRBJ2-7; DNA: TGTGCCAGCTCACCGGGGACAGGAGGTCCCAATTACGAGCAGTACTTC; CDR3: CASSPGTGGPNYEQYF
length: 13; size: once; V: TRBV3-1/TRBV3-2; D: .; J: TRBJ2-7; DNA: TGTGCCAGCAGCCAATTAGCAGGAGGCGAGCAGTACTTC; CDR3: CASSQLAGGEQYF
length: 18; size: once; V: TRBV7-8; D: TRBD1; J: TRBJ2-1; DNA: TGTGCCAGCAGCTTAAATACCCGATTAGGGGACAGGGGGAATGAGCAGTTCTTC; CDR3: CASSLNTRLGDRGNEQFF
length: 14; size: .; V: TRBV5-1; D: TRBD2; J: TRBJ2-7; DNA: TGCGCCAGCGGGAGGCGGGAGTCATCCTACGAGCAGTACTTC; CDR3: CASGRRESSYEQYF
length: 14; size: once; V: TRBV29-1; D: TRBD1; J: TRBJ1-1; DNA: TGCAGCGCCCGGACAGGGGCAATGAACACTGAAGCTTTCTTT; CDR3: CSARTGAMNTEAFF
length: 14; size: .; V: TRBV18; D: .; J: TRBJ1-5; DNA: TGTGCCAGCTCACCAGACAGACGCAATCAGCCCCAGCATTTT; CDR3: CASSPDRRNQPQHF
length: 13; size: .; V: TRBV18; D: .; J: TRBJ1-2; DNA: TGTGCCAGCTCACCGACAGATAACTATGGCTACACCTTC; CDR3: CASSPTDNYGYTF
length: 16; size: .; V: TRBV5-6; D: TRBD2; J: TRBJ2-7; DNA: TGTGCCAGCAGCCCCACCGGACTAGCGGGGATCTACGAGCAGTACTTC; CDR3: CASSPTGLAGIYEQYF
length: 16; size: .; V: TRBV5-1; D: .; J: TRBJ2-5; DNA: TGCGCCAGCAGCTTGGGTTTAGCGAGGTACCAAGAGACCCAGTACTTC; CDR3: CASSLGLARYQETQYF
length: 15; size: .; V: TRBV5-6; D: TRBD2; J: TRBJ2-5; DNA: TGTGCCAGCAGCGTCGCCGGGACTAGTCAAGAGACCCAGTACTTC; CDR3: CASSVAGTSQETQYF
length: 14; size: .; V: TRBV5-1; D: .; J: TRBJ1-6; DNA: TGCGCCAGCAGCCCCGGCCCAGGAGGTTCACCCCTCCACTTT; CDR3: CASSPGPGGSPLHF
length: 15; size: .; V: TRBV7-9; D: TRBD1; J: TRBJ2-5; DNA: TGTGCCAGCAGCCCTATCCTGACAGGGAAAGAGACCCAGTACTTC; CDR3: CASSPILTGKETQYF
length: 16; size: .; V: TRBV28; D: .; J: TRBJ1-1; DNA: TGTGCCAGCAGTATTTCTAGGGGGATGGGGAACACTGAAGCTTTCTTT; CDR3: CASSISRGMGNTEAFF
length: 14; size: .; V: TRBV27; D: .; J: TRBJ2-5; DNA: TGTGCCAGCAGCAGAACGGGACTCAGGGAGACCCAGTACTTC; CDR3: CASSRTGLRETQYF
length: 13; size: .; V: TRBV11-2; D: .; J: TRBJ1-1; DNA: TGTGCCAGCAGTCACCACTCGAACACTGAAGCTTTCTTT; CDR3: CASSHHSNTEAFF
length: 14; size: .; V: TRBV7-3; D: .; J: TRBJ2-2; DNA: TGTGCCAGCAGCCGCAGCGGTGGCTTGGGGGAGCTGTTTTTT; CDR3: CASSRSGGLGELFF
length: 18; size: .; V: TRBV18; D: TRBD2; J: TRBJ2-6; DNA: TGTGCCAGCTCACCTATTGCCGGGACTAGTGGTGGGGCCAACGTCCTGACTTTC; CDR3: CASSPIAGTSGGANVLTF
length: 13; size: .; V: TRBV27; D: TRBD1; J: TRBJ1-2; DNA: TGTGCCAGCACCGCCTCGGGACAGGGGAGGTACACCTTC; CDR3: CASTASGQGRYTF
length: 15; size: .; V: TRBV5-1; D: TRBD2; J: TRBJ2-1; DNA: TGCGCCAGCAGTAGGGGACTAGCGGGAGGCAATGAGCAGTTCTTC; CDR3: CASSRGLAGGNEQFF
length: 14; size: .; V: TRBV5-1; D: .; J: TRBJ2-3; DNA: TGCGCCAGCAGGTGGGACAGAGGGGGGGATACGCAGTATTTT; CDR3: CASRWDRGGDTQYF
length: 14; size: once; V: TRBV5-1; D: TRBD2; J: TRBJ2-1; DNA: TGCGCCAGCAGAGAACTAGCGGGGGTTACTGAGCAGTTCTTC; CDR3: CASRELAGVTEQFF
length: 12; size: once; V: TRBV9; D: .; J: TRBJ1-2; DNA: TGTGCCAGCAGCCCGGGGGTCGATGGCTACACCTTC; CDR3: CASSPGVDGYTF
length: 16; size: .; V: TRBV5-4; D: TRBD2; J: TRBJ2-2; DNA: TGTGCCAGCAGCGAAGGACTAGCGGTTAACACCGGGGAGCTGTTTTTT; CDR3: CASSEGLAVNTGELFF
length: 14; size: .; V: TRBV5-1; D: TRBD1; J: TRBJ1-5; DNA: TGCGCCAGCAGCACACGGACAGGGGAGCAGCCCCAGCATTTT; CDR3: CASSTRTGEQPQHF
length: 13; size: .; V: TRBV27; D: .; J: TRBJ1-1; DNA: TGTGCCAGCAGTTTCGCCAGGGCCACTGAAGCTTTCTTT; CDR3: CASSFARATEAFF
length: 15; size: .; V: TRBV19; D: .; J: TRBJ2-3; DNA: TGTGCCAGTAGTATACCAGGGCGCGCAGGAGATACGCAGTATTTT; CDR3: CASSIPGRAGDTQYF
length: 22; size: .; V: TRBV6-6; D: TRBD1; J: TRBJ2-6; DNA: TGTGCCAGCAGTCTCCCGGGACAGGGAACATCTACCTCTGGGTTGTTGGCCAACGTCCTGACTTTC; CDR3: CASSLPGQGTSTSGLLANVLTF
length: 13; size: few; V: TRBV19; D: .; J: TRBJ2-7; DNA: TGTGCCAGTAGTATGGTAGCGTCCCACGAGCAGTACTTC; CDR3: CASSMVASHEQYF
length: 14; size: .; V: TRBV2; D: TRBD1; J: TRBJ1-1; DNA: TGTGCCAGCAGTCCCGGGACAGGGAAGGGTGAAGCTTTCTTT; CDR3: CASSPGTGKGEAFF
length: 14; size: few; V: TRBV5-1; D: .; J: TRBJ1-6; DNA: TGCGCCAGCAGCCGGACAGAGAATAATTCACCCCTCCACTTT; CDR3: CASSRTENNSPLHF
length: 14; size: .; V: TRBV9; D: .; J: TRBJ1-5; DNA: TGTGCCAGCAGCCAGGGCGTTCGCAATCAGCCCCAGCATTTT; CDR3: CASSQGVRNQPQHF
length: 15; size: .; V: TRBV6-5; D: .; J: TRBJ1-6; DNA: TGTGCCAGCAGTTACTCGGGCCAATATAATTCACCCCTCCACTTT; CDR3: CASSYSGQYNSPLHF
length: 16; size: .; V: TRBV5-1; D: TRBD1; J: TRBJ1-2; DNA: TGCGCCAGCAGCTCGCGACAGGGCAAAGGGAATTATGGCTACACCTTC; CDR3: CASSSRQGKGNYGYTF
length: 13; size: .; V: TRBV6-5; D: TRBD1; J: TRBJ1-2; DNA: TGTGCCAGCACGACCAGACAGGGGGAAGGCTACACCTTC; CDR3: CASTTRQGEGYTF
length: 17; size: .; V: TRBV7-8; D: .; J: TRBJ2-5; DNA: TGTGCCAGCAGCCGTCAAGTGTATACAGGGATTCAAGAGACCCAGTACTTC; CDR3: CASSRQVYTGIQETQYF